The sequence of this TCR beta chain was determined in a study of T-cell memory formation after mild COVID-19. About the research overall: Among the donors, TCR clusters were largely specific to each donor.

Germline CDR1 KGHSH, CDR2 LQKENI. Trimming removed 4 bases from V and 2 bases from J, with 4 bases in between. The CDR3 loop spans 12 amino acids. After 5'RACE with constant-segment primers, TCR alpha and TCR beta cDNA libraries carrying sample barcodes and UMIs were obtained. TCRdb called the 5' RACE reads again in MiXCR, with one record for every CDR3 protein. The sample holds around 200,000 distinct CDR3 sequences, 27% seen once. General study points: Contracting clones from day 15 to 85 had balanced CD4/CD8; later expanders favoured CD4+. Mostly located in CM and EM were contracting CD4+ clones, with contracting CD8+ clones located in EMRA.

Many counts were recorded for this clonotype. No antigen is known for it. Sequencing was done on a sample of PBMCs or a T cell subset sorted from them (not recorded which). The origin of this receptor is an adult woman who had mild COVID-19 (a few samples of this study predate the infection). Cell type and time point are not known. The J gene is TRBJ2-3, the V gene TRBV18; D remains ambiguous. In DNA form, the CDR3 reads TGTGCCAGCTCACTGATCACAGATACGCAGTATTTT. Encoded protein: CASSLITDTQYF.